The 27 T cell receptor beta chains listed next were all sequenced from one sample in a study of T cells in Graves' hyperthyroidism and ophthalmopathy. There were TCR beta CDR3 regions amplified from RNA transcripts. The primer set for the first-round RT-PCR of the TCR CDR3 was HTBI. Using its own MiXCR run on the multiplex PCR reads, TCRdb lists one record per CDR3 protein. The sample holds about 840,000 distinct CDR3 sequences, roughly 40% seen once. Source material: blood. Receptors were obtained from a man between 18 and 29 years old with Graves' hyperthyroidism.

The chain links TRBV20-1 to TRBJ1-2; possibly TRBD1 for D (5 bases). The CDR3 has 13 residues. The germline V gene encodes CDR1 DFQATT and CDR2 SNEGSKA (reference sequence). The V gene lost 5 bases and the J gene lost 9 bases, with 19 bases spanning the gap. The CDR3 DNA follows: TGCAGTGCTTCAGTCCCAGGGCGTGATAGCTACACCTTC. Protein product: CSASVPGRDSYTF.

The chain uses TRBV7-8 and TRBJ2-7; maybe TRBD2 (6 bases). This CDR3 region has 17 residues. Trimming left V 5 bases short and J 0 bases short, with 20 bases between. CDR1 SGHVS and CDR2 FQNEAQ come from the germline V gene. CDR3: CASSLHLTGGPSYEQYF. As DNA, the CDR3 is TGTGCCAGCAGCCTCCACCTTACCGGAGGGCCCTCCTACGAGCAGTACTTC.

As regards this clonotype: A read error may explain this, as a much larger clone is one base away. The rearrangement links TRBV7-2 to TRBJ2-5; the D gene is possibly TRBD1 (6 bases). Germline values: CDR1 SGHTA, CDR2 FQGNSA. This CDR3 region has 13 residues. DNA of the CDR3: TGTGCCAACAGCTTAACAGGGACAGAGACCCAGTACTTC. As protein: CANSLTGTETQYF.

This clonotype occurred a few times. The gene calls are TRBV7-9 and TRBJ2-7; tentative D call: TRBD2 (6 bases). With 4 bases removed from V and 2 bases from J, the gap between germline ends came to 12 bases. The germline gives CDR1 SEHNR, CDR2 FQNEAQ (reference sequence). This CDR3 is 14 amino acids long. The DNA of the CDR3 is TGTGCCAGCAGCTCGGCGGGGTTACCCTACGAGCAGTACTTC. This gives the protein CASSSAGLPYEQYF. Full variable domain (outside the CDR3, taken from reference TRBV7-9 and TRBJ2-7): DTGVSQNPRHKITKRGQNVTFRCDPISEHNRLYWYRQTLGQGPEFLTYFQNEAQLEKSRLLSDRFSAERPKGSFSTLEIQRTEQGDSAMYLCASSSAGLPYEQYFGPGTRLTVT.

A single count supports this clonotype. V and J are TRBV9 and TRBJ1-1; TRBD1 aligns across 7 bases. The CDR3 totals 14 residues. V was clipped by 4 bases and J by 7 bases; unmatched bases: 10. Germline CDR1 SGDLS, CDR2 YYNGEE. For the CDR3, the DNA is TGTGCCAGCAGCCAAGAGGACAGGAAGGGTGAAGCTTTCTTT. It yields the protein CASSQEDRKGEAFF.

The table lists this clonotype with a few counts. V and J are TRBV19 and TRBJ1-2; 10 nucleotides agree with TRBD1. The CDR3 length is 14 residues. V shed 7 bases, J shed 4 bases, and the junction held 6 bases outside the gene matches. The germline V gene encodes CDR1 LNHDA and CDR2 SQIVND (reference sequence). The CDR3 region is CASIPTGGGYGYTF. The CDR3 bases are TGTGCCAGTATCCCGACAGGGGGCGGCTATGGCTACACCTTC.

The V and J genes are TRBV12-3 or TRBV12-4 and TRBJ2-7; TRBD1 matches at 9 bases. V shed 6 bases, J shed 9 bases, and the junction held 9 bases outside the gene matches. This CDR3 spans 13 amino acids. The CDR3 DNA reads as TGTGCCAGCAGCGCCCTGGGGACAGGGACGCAGTACTTC. Its translation: CASSALGTGTQYF.

This chain links TRBV5-1 with TRBJ2-2; 7 bases align to TRBD1. This CDR3 has 15 residues. V dropped 1 base and J dropped 7; count of bases not matched to a gene: 7. Germline CDR1 and CDR2: SGHRS and YFSETQ. In DNA, the CDR3 is TGCGCCAGCAGCTTGCCGACAGGGCTTTACGGGGAGCTGTTTTTT. Its protein product is CASSLPTGLYGELFF.

This clonotype came up a few times. The chain joins TRBV7-1 to TRBJ2-7; a weak D match, TRBD1 (5 bases). Being an ORF, TRBV7-1 has a function that is uncertain. Trimming took 8 bases from V and 2 from J, leaving 16 bases between them. CDR3 length equals 14 residues. In DNA, the CDR3 is TGTGCCAGCTCTGCAGGGCCAGCTGCCTACGAGCAGTACTTC. This translates into CASSAGPAAYEQYF.

The rearrangement links TRBV11-2 to TRBJ1-2; possibly TRBD1 for D (5 bases). The length of the CDR3 is 15 residues. V dropped 2 bases and J dropped 4 bases, with 14 bases sitting between them. CDR1 and CDR2 (germline): SGHAT, FQNNGV. The CDR3 reads CASSLQAGASYGYTF. The CDR3, as DNA: TGTGCCAGCAGCTTACAGGCTGGGGCTTCCTATGGCTACACCTTC.

This clonotype was observed a handful of times. The chain uses TRBV7-9 and TRBJ1-1, with 7 bases that match TRBD1. Losses at the gene ends were 5 bases for V and 0 bases for J; bases not matched to a gene: 6. The germline gives CDR1 SEHNR, CDR2 FQNEAQ (reference sequence). This CDR3 spans 15 amino acids. For the CDR3, the DNA is TGTGCCAGCAGCGACAGGGCGAACCTGAACACTGAAGCTTTCTTT. Translated, it gives CASSDRANLNTEAFF.

A note on this clonotype: One junction end does not reproduce the germline sequence, and a read error may be involved. The chain has TRBV5-1 and TRBJ1-6; TRBD1 matches at 9 bases. CDR3 size: 15 residues. Germline V lookup: CDR1 SGHRS, CDR2 YFSETQ. The CDR3 nucleotides are TGTGCCAGCAGCGGGGGACAGGGTCTAACTTCACCCCTCCACTTT. Amino acids: CASSGGQGLTSPLHF. The full variable domain, rest sourced from reference TRBV5-1 and TRBJ1-6, is KAGVTQTPRYLIKTRGQQVTLSCSPISGHRSVSWYQQTPGQGLQFLFEYFSETQRNKGNFPGRFSGRQFSNSRSEMNVSTLELGDSALYLCASSGGQGLTSPLHFGNGTRLTVT.

There are a few counts of this clonotype. The chain recombines TRBV19 with TRBJ1-5; D gene uncertain. From germline, CDR1 is LNHDA and CDR2 SQIVND (reference sequence). Between the trimmed V and J ends, which lost 3 bases and 9 bases, there was a span of 12 bases. The CDR3 is 13 residues long. The CDR3 is CASSIPGERPQHF. The CDR3 DNA sequence: TGTGCCAGTAGTATCCCTGGGGAACGGCCCCAGCATTTT.

This chain uses TRBV9 with TRBJ1-1, with D perhaps TRBD1 (5 bases). CDR3 length equals 14 residues. Looked up from germline, CDR1 is SGDLS and CDR2 is YYNGEE. Trimming pared 7 bases from V and 3 bases from J, leaving 16 bases between. Here the CDR3 reads CASGAGGSYTEAFF. For the CDR3, the DNA is TGTGCCAGCGGGGCGGGTGGCAGCTACACTGAAGCTTTCTTT.

This clonotype was recorded at least ten times. One junction end disagrees with the germline gene, perhaps due to a read error. The chain joins TRBV24-1 to TRBJ2-7; 7 bases are a match to TRBD1. The CDR3 loop spans 13 amino acids. The V gene's germline CDR1 is KGHDR and CDR2 SFDVKD. CDR3 in amino acids: CATSDSWGQLRFF. CDR3 sequence (DNA): TGTGCCACCAGTGATTCCTGGGGACAGTTGCGGTTCTTC.

The genes are TRBV7-2 and TRBJ1-1; D uncertain. The CDR3 extends over 16 amino acids. V lost 5 bases and J lost 0, with 16 bases in between. CDR1 and CDR2 (germline): SGHTA, FQGNSA. The CDR3 is CASSQDRAGLNTEAFF. The CDR3 DNA reads TGTGCCAGCAGCCAAGATAGGGCAGGCTTGAACACTGAAGCTTTCTTT.

About this clonotype itself: At one of its ends the junction is not consistent with the germline gene, which may arise from a read error. The V call is TRBV10-3, the J call TRBJ1-5, with 10 bases that match TRBD1. The CDR3 has 13 residues. Per germline, CDR1 ENHRY and CDR2 SYGVKD. CDR3 amino acids: CATGTGESQLQHF. CDR3 bases: TGTGCCACCGGGACAGGGGAAAGTCAGCTCCAGCATTTT.

This clonotype has a count of ten or more. The chain combines TRBV7-2 with TRBJ1-5, with a tentative D call TRBD1 (6 bases). Trimming took off 3 bases at V and 6 bases at J, with 12 bases between the two ends. Germline V CDR1 and CDR2: SGHTA, FQGNSA. This CDR3 region has 14 residues. CDR3 coding DNA: TGTGCCAGCAGCTTGGGGGGGGCGGCTCAGCCCCAGCATTTT. Translation: CASSLGGAAQPQHF.

The rearrangement joins TRBV2 to TRBJ1-2; no clear D. CDR3 size: 13 residues. Trimming left V 6 bases short and J 8 bases short, with 16 bases between. Germline CDR1 and CDR2: SNHLY and FYNNEI. The CDR3 loop is CASRTGRPRGYTF. CDR3 coding DNA: TGTGCCAGCAGGACGGGCCGGCCCAGGGGCTACACCTTC.

The V call is TRBV10-3, the J call TRBJ1-5; TRBD1 matches 11 bases. The CDR3 has 12 amino acids. V was pared by 10 bases and J by 11 bases, with 7 bases of the junction left unmatched. Germline V gene data show CDR1 as ENHRY and CDR2 as SYGVKD. The CDR3 here is CATGTGGRSQHF. The CDR3, as DNA: TGTGCCACCGGGACAGGGGGACGATCCCAGCATTTT.

This clonotype was seen many times. The chain recombines TRBV19 with TRBJ2-5; a possible D gene is TRBD2 (6 bases). The CDR3 extends over 13 amino acids. Germline CDR1 is LNHDA and CDR2 is SQIVND (reference sequence). V lost 3 bases and J lost 4, with 9 bases in between. Here the CDR3 DNA reads TGTGCCAGTAGTATCCTAGCGAGAGAGACCCAGTACTTC. It codes for CASSILARETQYF.

Only a few counts were recorded for this clonotype. The rearrangement joins TRBV9 to TRBJ2-7, with TRBD1 identical over 10 bases. The junction had 7 bases not matched to a gene; V was cut back by 3 bases and J by 4 bases. Germline V lookup: CDR1 SGDLS, CDR2 YYNGEE. The CDR3 has 15 residues. CDR3 in amino acids: CASSAGTGAVYEQYF. In DNA, the CDR3 is TGTGCCAGCAGCGCTGGGACAGGGGCCGTATACGAGCAGTACTTC.

The chain recombines TRBV5-6 with TRBJ2-7, with D possibly TRBD1 on 6 matching bases. The V gene lost 3 bases and the J gene lost 4 bases, with 11 bases spanning the gap. Germline-derived CDR1 and CDR2 are SGHDT and YYEEEE. This CDR3 spans 13 amino acids. The CDR3 DNA reads TGTGCCAGCAGCTCGGACAGTGGTTACGAGCAGTACTTC. Residues: CASSSDSGYEQYF.

V usage is TRBV5-1 and J usage is TRBJ2-7; D is perhaps TRBD1 (6 bases). The germline V gene has CDR1 SGHRS and CDR2 YFSETQ. The CDR3 is 13 residues long. Trimming pared 3 bases from V and 3 bases from J, leaving 10 bases between. The CDR3 reads CASSSDSDYEQYF. In DNA, the CDR3 is TGCGCCAGCAGCTCGGACAGCGACTACGAGCAGTACTTC.

The chain couples TRBV12-3 or TRBV12-4 to TRBJ1-1; D possibly corresponds to TRBD1 (6 bases). Trimming removed 5 bases at V and 7 bases at J, with 17 bases between. The CDR3 is 14 amino acids. The CDR3 sequence: CASSPRGGSLEAFF. The CDR3 DNA sequence: TGTGCCAGCAGTCCTAGGGGGGGGTCCCTTGAAGCTTTCTTT.

This clonotype has at least ten counts. This chain joins TRBV29-1 and TRBJ2-2, with 9 positions matching TRBD1. Germline V CDR1 and CDR2: SQVTM, ANQGSEA. The CDR3 is 14 residues long. With V trimmed by 3 bases and J by 5 bases, 4 bases remained unmatched. In DNA form, the CDR3 reads TGCAGCGTTGATGGGGACAGGGTTACCGGGGAGCTGTTTTTT. It is translated as CSVDGDRVTGELFF.

This clonotype has a handful of counts. This chain uses TRBV6-5 with TRBJ1-6; 7 bases match TRBD1. There are 16 residues in the CDR3. The germline gives CDR1 MNHEY, CDR2 SVGAGI. V was clipped by 5 bases and J by 3 bases; unmatched bases: 7. CDR3 in amino acids: CASSKAGTDYNSPLHF. CDR3 coding DNA: TGTGCCAGCAGTAAGGCCGGGACAGACTATAATTCACCCCTCCACTTT.